These 24 T cell receptor beta chains came from one sample sequenced in a study of regulatory T cells in long-lasting Graves disease. Time point described: newly diagnosed GD, antithyroid drugs for less than 3 months. Isolated PBMC RNA provided the starting material for the TCR library. Building the TCR beta libraries relied on iRepertoire HTBI primers, and CDR3 regions underwent Arm-PCR. From the multiplex PCR reads, TCRdb called clonotypes with MiXCR, one entry per CDR3 protein. The data contain about 460,000 distinct CDR3 sequences, around 15% of them seen just once; the ten biggest clones take up under 20%. The sample also formed part of further work on T cells in Graves' hyperthyroidism and ophthalmopathy.

This specimen was peripheral blood mononuclear cells (PBMCs), taken at new diagnosis, from a patient treated with antithyroid drugs. The receptors were gathered from a woman aged 50 to 65 with Graves disease.

The rearrangement joins TRBV19 to TRBJ1-1; 8 positions agree with TRBD1. The ends lost 4 bases at V and 1 base at J; junction bases unmatched: 2. The germline gives CDR1 LNHDA, CDR2 SQIVND (reference sequence). This CDR3 is 14 amino acids long. CDR3 amino acids: CASSKGQGNTEAFF. The CDR3 DNA reads as TGTGCCAGTAGTAAAGGACAGGGGAACACTGAAGCTTTCTTT.

The table lists this clonotype with many counts. The J gene is TRBJ2-1, the V gene TRBV20-1, with a weak D call TRBD2 (5 bases). CDR1 and CDR2 from the germline V gene are DFQATT and SNEGSKA (reference sequence). The CDR3 has 14 amino acids. V lost 4 bases to trimming and J lost 9 bases, with 19 bases between them. CDR3 coding DNA: TGCAGTGCTACACCGTCCCCGATTCGGGGTGAGCAGTTCTTC. This gives the protein CSATPSPIRGEQFF.

The table lists this clonotype with a few counts. The chain couples TRBV7-9 to TRBJ2-7; TRBD1 aligns across 9 bases. Germline trimming cut 5 bases from V and 3 bases from J; bases unmatched to any gene: 11. CDR1 is SEHNR, CDR2 FQNEAQ, per germline (reference sequence). The CDR3 contains 16 residues. CDR3 sequence: CASSPPKLGQGYEQYF. The CDR3 bases are TGTGCCAGCAGCCCACCAAAATTGGGACAGGGCTACGAGCAGTACTTC.

This clonotype was seen only a few times. The J gene is TRBJ2-7, the V gene TRBV7-2; a possible D gene is TRBD2 (5 bases). The germline gives CDR1 SGHTA, CDR2 FQGNSA. CDR3 length: 17 residues. The V end was cut by 5 bases, the J end by 4 bases, with 24 bases between. The CDR3 sequence is CASSPPPGVHNYYEQYF. Here the CDR3 DNA reads TGTGCCAGCAGCCCACCACCCGGGGTCCACAACTATTACGAGCAGTACTTC.

This clonotype was counted ten times or more. The chain has TRBV28 and TRBJ1-4; maybe TRBD1 (5 bases). The CDR3 runs 13 residues. The germline V gene encodes CDR1 MDHEN and CDR2 SYDVKM. Trimming left V 8 bases short and J 5 bases short, with 12 bases between. The CDR3 bases are TGTGCCAGCTCAGGGACTCTGAATGAAAAACTGTTTTTT. This sequence encodes CASSGTLNEKLFF.

This clonotype was counted at least ten times. V gene TRBV28 combines with J gene TRBJ1-1; D is unresolved. The V and J ends lost 8 bases and 10 bases respectively, with 20 bases between them. Germline V gene data show CDR1 as MDHEN and CDR2 as SYDVKM. The CDR3 runs to 13 residues. CDR3 sequence reads: CASLNTVGIGAFF. The CDR3 DNA follows: TGTGCCAGCTTGAACACCGTGGGAATTGGAGCTTTCTTT.

This clonotype was recorded a few times. CDR3 DNA: TGTGCCAGCAGCGTAGGAGGGAATTACGGCAATGAGCAGTTCTTC. This sequence encodes CASSVGGNYGNEQFF. The V and J genes are TRBV9 and TRBJ2-1, with a tentative D call TRBD2 (5 bases). CDR1 is SGDLS and CDR2 is YYNGEE in the germline V gene. Trimming took 0 bases from V and 6 from J, leaving 13 bases between them. This CDR3 has 15 amino acids.

The chain employs TRBV10-2 and TRBJ2-7, with TRBD2 matching over 15 bases. This CDR3 region has 15 residues. Trimming removed 10 bases from V and 5 bases from J; junction bases left unmatched: 9. Looked up from germline, CDR1 is WSHSY and CDR2 is SAAADI. CDR3 loop: CAIGTSGRTGDEQYF. The CDR3 nucleotides are TGCGCCATCGGGACTAGCGGGAGGACTGGCGACGAGCAGTACTTC.

This clonotype has a handful of counts. The chain links TRBV20-1 to TRBJ1-2; 9 positions match TRBD1. This CDR3 comprises 15 residues. The germline V gene encodes CDR1 DFQATT and CDR2 SNEGSKA (reference sequence). Germline trimming cut 3 bases from V and 3 bases from J; bases unmatched to any gene: 8. Here the CDR3 reads CSARSNRGLDYGYTF. As DNA, the CDR3 is TGCAGTGCTAGGTCAAACAGGGGGCTTGACTATGGCTACACCTTC.

This clonotype was seen repeatedly, ten times or more. DNA of the CDR3: TGTGCCAGCAGTTCCTCGACCATCACAGGGAATACCAACTATGGCTACACCTTC. Translating gives CASSSSTITGNTNYGYTF. The chain employs TRBV28 and TRBJ1-2; tentatively, D is TRBD1 (6 bases). Trimming removed 4 bases at V and 2 bases at J, with 23 bases between. Germline V gives CDR1 MDHEN, CDR2 SYDVKM. This CDR3 region has 18 residues.

This clonotype showed up many times. The chain is built from TRBV28 and TRBJ1-1, with 8 bases that match TRBD1. CDR3 size: 16 residues. Losses at the gene ends were 1 base for V and 3 bases for J; bases not matched to a gene: 7. Germline CDR1 MDHEN, CDR2 SYDVKM. The CDR3 DNA reads TGTGCCAGCAGTTTATACCCCCAGGGGGCGGACACTGAAGCTTTCTTT. It encodes CASSLYPQGADTEAFF.

With respect to this clonotype: This may be a read error, as it is one base from a much larger clone. This sequence joins TRBV20-1 and TRBJ1-6, with D perhaps matching TRBD1 (5 bases). Germline loops: CDR1 DFQATT, CDR2 SNEGSKA (reference sequence). This CDR3 region has 15 residues. Trimming left V 6 bases short and J 7 bases short, with 19 bases between. The CDR3 region is CSAWDSAALNSPLHF. Written as DNA, the CDR3 is TGCAGTGCCTGGGACTCAGCGGCCCTAAATTCACCCCTCCACTTT.

The table lists this clonotype with many counts. V gene TRBV7-3 combines with J gene TRBJ2-2; TRBD1 is a possible D gene (6 bases). Germline V gene lookup returns CDR1 SGHTA and CDR2 FQGTGA. V gave up 5 bases and J gave up 6 bases, with 13 bases separating them. This CDR3 has 14 residues. The CDR3 DNA follows: TGTGCCAGCAGCACCAGACAGGCCGCCGGGGAGCTGTTTTTT. Protein product: CASSTRQAAGELFF.

There are many counts of this clonotype. The rearrangement uses TRBV3-1 and TRBJ2-2; D possibly corresponds to TRBD2 (5 bases). Germline lookup yields CDR1 LGHDT and CDR2 YNNKEL (reference sequence). The CDR3 covers 15 residues. V lost 4 bases and J 4 bases, leaving 13 bases between the germline ends. In DNA form, the CDR3 reads TGTGCCAGCAGCCCCTTACGGGGTGCCACCGGGGAGCTGTTTTTT. It specifies CASSPLRGATGELFF.

This clonotype has ten or more counts. The chain carries TRBV6-1 and TRBJ2-3, with 12 bases matching TRBD2. The length of the CDR3 is 15 residues. J lost 4 bases, V lost 4 bases, and 3 bases had no gene match. Germline V gene data show CDR1 as MNHNS and CDR2 as SASEGT. The CDR3 protein is CASSGLAGVADTQYF. The CDR3 DNA reads TGTGCCAGCAGTGGACTAGCGGGAGTTGCAGATACGCAGTATTTT.

This clonotype was counted between two and nine times. The chain employs TRBV20-1 and TRBJ2-3, with D possibly called TRBD1 or TRBD2 (5 bases each). The V end was cut by 0 bases, the J end by 0 bases, with 10 bases between. This CDR3 comprises 15 residues. Germline assignment: CDR1 DFQATT and CDR2 SNEGSKA (reference sequence). CDR3 nucleotides: TGCAGTGCTAGAGATGGGGGAACTAGCACAGATACGCAGTATTTT. It specifies CSARDGGTSTDTQYF.

To note about this clonotype: The junction does not match germline at one end; this may be a read error. This CDR3 is CATSGSSHNEQFF. Here the CDR3 DNA reads TGTGCCACTAGCGGGAGCTCCCACAATGAGCAGTTCTTC. This rearrangement joins TRBV12-3 or TRBV12-4 to TRBJ2-1, with 10 bases matching TRBD2. This CDR3 spans 13 amino acids.

This clonotype turned up a few times. V usage is TRBV7-2 and J usage is TRBJ2-3, with 12 positions matching TRBD2. With 5 bases clipped from V and 7 bases from J, the junction kept 10 bases outside the gene matches. CDR3 length equals 16 residues. Germline CDR1 is SGHTA and CDR2 is FQGNSA. Here the CDR3 reads CASSPRLAGVLNTQYF. CDR3 coding DNA: TGTGCCAGCAGCCCGCGACTAGCGGGAGTTTTAAATACGCAGTATTTT.

A single count supports this clonotype. A read error may explain this, as a much larger clone is one base away. V is TRBV7-9 and J is TRBJ2-7; no definite D call. Trimming took off 5 bases at V and 7 bases at J, with 18 bases between the two ends. The CDR3 has 14 residues. Germline V gene lookup returns CDR1 SEHNR and CDR2 FQNEAQ (reference sequence). The CDR3 region has the DNA TGTGCCAGCAGCAATTGGGTGCTTGACAATGAGCAGTACTTC. It codes for CASSNWVLDNEQYF. Looking up the rest from reference TRBV7-9 and TRBJ2-7 gives the full variable domain: DTGVSQNPRHKITKRGQNVTFRCDPISEHNRLYWYRQTLGQGPEFLTYFQNEAQLEKSRLLSDRFSAERPKGSFSTLEIQRTEQGDSAMYLCASSNWVLDNEQYFGPGTRLTVT.

In regard to this clonotype: Possible read error: a much larger clone is one base away. Since no conserved phenylalanine or tryptophan closes the CDR3, a read error is the likely cause. The genes are TRBV11-2 and TRBJ2-2, with D possibly TRBD2 on 5 matching bases. The V and J ends lost 1 base and 6 bases respectively, with 15 bases between them. The length of the CDR3 is 16 residues. Germline values: CDR1 SGHAT, CDR2 FQNNGV. As DNA, the CDR3 is TGTGCCAGCAGCTTAGGAAGGCTAGCTAGATCCGGGGAGCTGTTTTCT. This sequence encodes CASSLGRLARSGELFS.

The chain is built from TRBV25-1 and TRBJ1-6, with D possibly TRBD1 on 6 matching bases. Germline V gene sequence: CDR1 MGHDK, CDR2 SYGVNS. The CDR3 is made up of 16 amino acids. Trimming cost V 2 bases and J 6 bases, with 14 bases left between them. CDR3 in DNA: TGTGCCAGCAGTGAAGGAACAGGGTGGGTTAATTCACCCCTCCACTTT. Its protein product is CASSEGTGWVNSPLHF.

There are many counts of this clonotype. V is TRBV27 and J is TRBJ2-5, with 8 positions matching TRBD2. The CDR3 totals 15 residues. V dropped 7 bases and J dropped 3; count of bases not matched to a gene: 10. Germline V gene sequence: CDR1 MNHEY, CDR2 SMNVEV (reference sequence). The CDR3 loop is CASMQVTSAKETQYF. DNA for the CDR3: TGTGCCAGCATGCAGGTGACTAGCGCGAAAGAGACCCAGTACTTC.

This clonotype was picked up a small number of times. A single base separates this from a much larger clone, so it may be a read error. The CDR3 does not close with the conserved phenylalanine or tryptophan, likely indicating a read error. J is TRBJ2-1 and V is TRBV30, with TRBD2 matching 9 bases. There are 17 residues in the CDR3. Germline values: CDR1 GTSNPN, CDR2 SVGIG (reference sequence). V dropped 3 bases and J dropped 0; count of bases not matched to a gene: 9. CDR3 nucleotides: TGTGCCTGGAGCGCAGGGAGTAGCGGGAGCTCCTACAATGAGCAGTTCCTC. It encodes CAWSAGSSGSSYNEQFL.

This clonotype was recorded at least ten times. This chain links TRBV3-1 with TRBJ1-1; D ambiguous. Germline V gene data show CDR1 as LGHDT and CDR2 as YNNKEL (reference sequence). V lost 3 bases and J lost 3, with 8 bases in between. The CDR3 is made up of 13 amino acids. As DNA, the CDR3 is TGTGCCAGCAGCCAGCAGACCGACACTGAAGCTTTCTTT. This translates into CASSQQTDTEAFF.